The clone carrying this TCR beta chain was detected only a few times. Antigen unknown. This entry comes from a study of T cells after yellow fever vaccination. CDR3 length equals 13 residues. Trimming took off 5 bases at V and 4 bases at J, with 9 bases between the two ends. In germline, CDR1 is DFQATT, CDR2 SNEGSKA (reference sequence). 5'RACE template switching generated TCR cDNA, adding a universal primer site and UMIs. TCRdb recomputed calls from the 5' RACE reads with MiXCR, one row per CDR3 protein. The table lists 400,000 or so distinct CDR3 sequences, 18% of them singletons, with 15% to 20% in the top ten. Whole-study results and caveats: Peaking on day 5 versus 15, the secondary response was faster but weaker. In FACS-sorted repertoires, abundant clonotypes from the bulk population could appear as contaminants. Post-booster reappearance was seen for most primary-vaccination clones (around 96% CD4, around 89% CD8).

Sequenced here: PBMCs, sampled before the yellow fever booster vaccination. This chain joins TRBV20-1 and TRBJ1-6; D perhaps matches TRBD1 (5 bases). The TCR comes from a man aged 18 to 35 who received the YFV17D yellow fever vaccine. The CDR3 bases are TGCAGTGCTCTTCGACAGTATAATTCACCCCTCCACTTT. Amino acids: CSALRQYNSPLHF.